This T cell receptor beta chain came from a study of siplizumab effects on memory and regulatory T cells. Study-wide findings and caveats: Among sequences traceable to unstimulated CD4+ memory cells, alloreactive ones were significantly reduced by siplizumab.

Notes on this clone: As yet, its antigen is unknown.

Produced via immunoSEQ multiplex PCR; TCRdb's table is partial and in-frame only. The table shows about 100,000 clones, with more than 85% occurring only once. The germline V gene has CDR1 LNHDA and CDR2 SQIVND (reference sequence). The CDR3 loop spans 14 amino acids. V was pared by 2 bases and J by 7 bases, with 4 bases of the junction left unmatched. Sequencing used CD4+ T cells sorted from blood. The sequence was collected from a human donor in good health. Some clones in this sample may be carry-over from other donors' samples. The chain couples TRBV19 to TRBJ2-4, with 8 bases aligning to TRBD2. For the CDR3, the DNA is TGTGCCAGTAGTATACTAGCGGGTGCTAACATTCAGTACTTC. This codes for CASSILAGANIQYF.